Presented here are 14 T cell receptor beta chains from one specimen sequenced in a study of CD8 T cells in Susac syndrome. The RNA input was about 0.5 to 1 ug, and it was reverse transcribed with random hexamers. MiXCR, applied by TCRdb to the immunoSEQ multiplex PCR reads, yields one record per CDR3 protein. The sample shows over 350,000 distinct CDR3 sequences, approximately 85% of them seen only once. Sequencing was done on a sample of CD8+ T cells from PBMCs. Source of these receptors: a human donor with multiple sclerosis.

The V gene is TRBV7-9, the J gene TRBJ2-7; D might be TRBD2 (5 bases). This CDR3 contains 13 residues. CDR1 is SEHNR and CDR2 is FQNEAQ in the germline V gene (reference sequence). Between the trimmed V and J ends, which lost 3 bases and 7 bases, there was a span of 13 bases. In DNA form, the CDR3 reads TGTGCCAGCAGCTTTCCAACCCGGGGAGAGCAGTACTTC. It specifies CASSFPTRGEQYF.

The rearrangement links TRBV9 to TRBJ2-7, with 7 bases aligning to TRBD2. The germline V gene encodes CDR1 SGDLS and CDR2 YYNGEE. The CDR3 sequence is 16 residues long. The trim removed 4 bases at V and 0 bases at J, leaving 10 bases unmatched. CDR3 in amino acids: CASSSSGGGISYEQYF. CDR3 in DNA: TGTGCCAGCAGCTCATCTGGGGGAGGGATCTCCTACGAGCAGTACTTC. Combining the CDR3 with reference TRBV9 and TRBJ2-7 gives the whole variable domain DSGVTQTPKHLITATGQRVTLRCSPRSGDLSVYWYQQSLDQGLQFLIQYYNGEERAKGNILERFSAQQFPDLHSELNLSSLELGDSALYFCASSSSGGGISYEQYFGPGTRLTVT.

This chain uses TRBV6-2 or TRBV6-3 with TRBJ2-1; perhaps TRBD1 as D (5 bases). The CDR3 length is 15 residues. Germline V gives CDR1 MNHEY, CDR2 SVGEGT. V was pared by 4 bases and J by 8 bases, with 18 bases between. The DNA for the CDR3 is TGTGCCAGCAGTTTGACAGCACAACCGAGCGATGAGCAGTTCTTC. As protein: CASSLTAQPSDEQFF.

This chain uses TRBV7-9 with TRBJ2-1; TRBD2 matches at 15 bases. This CDR3 has 17 amino acids. The germline CDR1 and CDR2 sequences are SEHNR and FQNEAQ (reference sequence). Losses at the gene ends were 5 bases for V and 4 bases for J; bases not matched to a gene: 6. The CDR3 is CASSRGLAGGLYNEQFF. The DNA for the CDR3 is TGTGCCAGCAGCCGAGGACTAGCGGGAGGGCTTTACAATGAGCAGTTCTTC.

The CDR3 DNA reads TGCAGTGCTAGTTTCCGGACAGAGAACACTGAAGCTTTCTTT. Encoded protein: CSASFRTENTEAFF. The chain couples TRBV20-1 to TRBJ1-1; tentatively, D is TRBD1 (6 bases). The CDR3 loop spans 14 amino acids. Trimming removed 3 bases at V and 1 base at J, with 12 bases between. Per the germline V gene, CDR1 is DFQATT and CDR2 is SNEGSKA (reference sequence).

The DNA of the CDR3 is TGTGCCACCAGCAGAGTAGTTGGACCGGACGAGCAGTACTTC. Encoded protein: CATSRVVGPDEQYF. V is TRBV15 and J is TRBJ2-7; unclear D gene. There are 14 residues in the CDR3. The germline V gene has CDR1 LNHNV and CDR2 YYDKDF (reference sequence). V lost 1 base, J lost 5 bases, and 12 bases lay in between.

J is TRBJ1-1 and V is TRBV2; no definite D call. V shed 1 base and J shed 7 bases, with 10 bases lying between them. This CDR3 has 13 amino acids. The germline V gene encodes CDR1 SNHLY and CDR2 FYNNEI. CDR3 region: CASSEGPPGEAFF. CDR3 nucleotide sequence: TGTGCCAGCAGTGAAGGTCCCCCCGGTGAAGCTTTCTTT.

The chain uses TRBV27 and TRBJ1-2; maybe TRBD1 (5 bases). Trimming left V 8 bases short and J 0 bases short, with 16 bases between. The CDR3 sequence is 15 residues long. Germline CDR1 and CDR2: MNHEY and SMNVEV (reference sequence). The DNA of the CDR3 is TGTGCCAGCCTCTTGGGGGGAGGTACTAACTATGGCTACACCTTC. It codes for CASLLGGGTNYGYTF.

The chain has TRBV7-9 and TRBJ1-1; no definite D call. This CDR3 contains 12 residues. CDR1 is SEHNR and CDR2 is FQNEAQ in the germline V gene (reference sequence). Between the trimmed V and J ends, which lost 1 base and 8 bases, there was a span of 8 bases. The CDR3 coding sequence is TGTGCCAGCAGCTTAGAGGGCCTAGAAGCTTTCTTT. Its translation: CASSLEGLEAFF.

CDR3 sequence: CASRGTGRDTEAFF. For the CDR3, the DNA is TGTGCCAGCAGGGGGACAGGGCGGGACACTGAAGCTTTCTTT. The chain has TRBV2 and TRBJ1-1, with 9 bases aligning to TRBD1. J lost 3 bases, V lost 6 bases, and 5 bases had no gene match. This CDR3 is 14 amino acids long. The germline V gene has CDR1 SNHLY and CDR2 FYNNEI.

The chain carries TRBV2 and TRBJ2-7; TRBD1 matches 10 bases. V lost 7 bases to trimming and J lost 3 bases; unmatched junction nucleotides: 6. CDR1 is SNHLY and CDR2 is FYNNEI in the germline V gene. CDR3 length: 14 amino acids. CDR3 bases: TGTGCCAGCAACCGGGACAGGGGATTCTACGAGCAGTACTTC. Protein sequence: CASNRDRGFYEQYF.

This rearrangement joins TRBV19 to TRBJ1-3; D unclear. Trimming removed 3 bases from V and 0 bases from J, with 9 bases in between. Germline V lookup: CDR1 LNHDA, CDR2 SQIVND (reference sequence). This CDR3 contains 15 residues. The CDR3 here is CASSMEDISGNTIYF. The CDR3 nucleotides read TGTGCCAGTAGTATGGAAGATATCTCTGGAAACACCATATATTTT.

The gene calls are TRBV12-3 or TRBV12-4 and TRBJ1-1; maybe TRBD1 (6 bases). V was trimmed by 6 bases and J by 5 bases, leaving 16 bases between them. This CDR3 comprises 14 residues. The CDR3 protein is CASRGPGGRTEAFF. The CDR3 DNA reads as TGTGCCAGCAGAGGACCGGGGGGCAGAACTGAAGCTTTCTTT.

This rearrangement joins TRBV20-1 to TRBJ2-1; D unresolved. This CDR3 spans 13 amino acids. The germline gives CDR1 DFQATT, CDR2 SNEGSKA (reference sequence). V lost 6 bases and J 0 bases, leaving 9 bases between the germline ends. The CDR3 DNA reads as TGCAGTGCCATGGTGAGCTCCTACAATGAGCAGTTCTTC. Translating it yields CSAMVSSYNEQFF.